The TCR beta chain described here comes from a study of early T cells in non-severe SARS-CoV-2 infection. For the study at large: The chains were unpaired, and the sequenced material was bulk RNA from unsorted whole blood.

Individually, cDNA molecules had unique molecular identifiers attached to them. MiXCR, applied by TCRdb to the 5' RACE reads, yields one record per CDR3 protein. The table includes 25,000 to 40,000 distinct CDR3 sequences, under 5.5% detected once. Overall study results and limits: VDJdb matching skewed toward anti-spike CD8 responses, missing private and CD4 specificities.

The V end was cut by 1 base, the J end by 7 bases, with 13 bases between. Germline lookup yields CDR1 DFQATT and CDR2 SNEGSKA (reference sequence). The CDR3 has 14 residues. As for this clonotype: What it recognizes is unknown.

The chain employs TRBV20-1 and TRBJ2-2, with a possible D match to TRBD2 (6 bases). The sequence derives from an adult who was a healthcare worker with PCR-confirmed SARS-CoV-2 infection or an uninfected control (not recorded which). The specimen sequenced was whole blood. CDR3 in DNA: TGCAGTGCTAGAGCTGGAGGGGACGACGGGGAGCTGTTTTTT. It specifies CSARAGGDDGELFF.